These 20 T cell receptor beta chains were sequenced from one sample in a study of blood T cell repertoires in COVID-19 (dated by TCRdb to 2018 to 2021). To prepare the library, the immunoSEQ multiplex PCR assay was applied. The clones in this table, taken by TCRdb from immuneACCESS, are in-frame only. Not every clone is retained; where verified, under half of the shortfall comes from an unresolved V gene, and the cause of the rest is unknown. This sample holds roughly 160,000 clones; approximately 80% were observed only once. Jointly, the top ten make up roughly 8.1% of the sample. Sequenced: peripheral blood. Receptors were obtained from an elderly woman with COVID-19, enrolled during active disease.

A few counts support this clone. The CDR3 loop is CASSGTANSPLHF. CDR3 DNA: TGTGCCAGCAGTGGGACTGCGAATTCACCCCTCCACTTT. The rearrangement links TRBV12-3 or TRBV12-4 to TRBJ1-6; D may be TRBD1 (5 bases). Trimming left V 5 bases short and J 7 bases short, with 9 bases between. The CDR3 totals 13 residues.

This chain connects TRBV24-1 to TRBJ1-2; the D is unclear. V was pared by 10 bases and J by 6 bases, with 20 bases between. CDR3 size: 14 residues. Germline V lookup: CDR1 KGHDR, CDR2 SFDVKD. CDR3 region: CATKKLSGRNGYTF. The CDR3 DNA sequence: TGTGCCACGAAAAAACTAAGCGGGAGGAATGGCTACACCTTC.

This clone appeared a single time. The DNA for the CDR3 is TGTGCCAGCAGCCCCCCCCACTACGAGCAGTACTTC. This gives the protein CASSPPHYEQYF. The rearrangement joins TRBV7-2 to TRBJ2-7; D not resolved. This CDR3 is 12 amino acids long. V gave up 5 bases and J gave up 3 bases, with 8 bases separating them. Germline V gene data show CDR1 as SGHTA and CDR2 as FQGNSA.

V and J are TRBV7-2 and TRBJ2-7, with D tentatively TRBD1 (7 bases). The CDR3 length is 14 residues. Germline CDR1 reads SGHTA; CDR2 reads FQGNSA. With 3 bases removed from V and 4 bases from J, the gap between germline ends came to 13 bases. The CDR3 spells CASSFGGTAYEQYF. In DNA form, the CDR3 reads TGTGCCAGCAGCTTCGGCGGGACAGCTTACGAGCAGTACTTC.

The J gene is TRBJ2-5, the V gene TRBV15; TRBD1 is a possible D gene (6 bases). Trimming cost V 1 base and J 0 bases, with 9 bases left between them. The germline V gene encodes CDR1 LNHNV and CDR2 YYDKDF (reference sequence). This CDR3 has 15 amino acids. DNA of the CDR3: TGTGCCACCAGCAGAGGAGGGGGTTACCAAGAGACCCAGTACTTC. Translating it yields CATSRGGGYQETQYF.

The chain couples TRBV7-9 to TRBJ1-4, with a tentative D call TRBD1 (5 bases). Germline values: CDR1 SEHNR, CDR2 FQNEAQ (reference sequence). The CDR3 sequence is 13 residues long. V was clipped by 3 bases and J by 8 bases, with 10 bases between them. As DNA, the CDR3 is TGTGCCAGCAGCTTGCAGGGATGGGAAAAACTGTTTTTT. Protein: CASSLQGWEKLFF.

CDR3 sequence reads: CASRMASGRQETQYF. CDR3 DNA: TGCGCCAGCAGGATGGCTAGCGGGCGCCAAGAGACCCAGTACTTC. The J gene is TRBJ2-5, the V gene TRBV5-1, with 8 bases identical to TRBD2. After removal of 5 bases from V and 1 base from J, the junction contained 7 bases not matched to a gene. This CDR3 region has 15 residues. In germline, CDR1 is SGHRS, CDR2 YFSETQ.

This chain uses TRBV18 with TRBJ2-7; TRBD2 aligns across 11 bases. Trimming cost V 3 bases and J 3 bases; bases outside gene matches: 4. The CDR3 contains 15 residues. Germline CDR1 reads KGHSH; CDR2 reads LQKENI. The DNA of the CDR3 is TGTGCCAGCTCACCGCCACTAGCGGGAGTCTACGAGCAGTACTTC. This sequence encodes CASSPPLAGVYEQYF.

This clone was counted a few times. The chain is built from TRBV5-6 and TRBJ2-7; 7 nucleotides line up with TRBD1. This CDR3 is 14 amino acids long. The junction had 6 bases not matched to a gene; V was cut back by 4 bases and J by 2 bases. The germline V gene encodes CDR1 SGHDT and CDR2 YYEEEE. The CDR3 is CASSGRQGTYEQYF. DNA for the CDR3: TGTGCCAGCAGCGGAAGACAGGGTACCTACGAGCAGTACTTC.

The gene calls are TRBV19 and TRBJ1-2; TRBD1 aligns across 12 bases. The V and J ends lost 6 bases and 6 bases, in that order; junction bases with no gene match: 8. CDR1 is LNHDA, CDR2 SQIVND, per germline (reference sequence). CDR3 length equals 15 residues. DNA for the CDR3: TGTGCCAGTAGGGCCGGGACAGGGGGCATTAATGGCTACACCTTC. The encoded protein is CASRAGTGGINGYTF.

About this clone: The junction differs from germline at one of its ends, possibly a read error. This sequence joins TRBV5-1 and TRBJ2-3, with 7 positions matching TRBD1. From germline, CDR1 is SGHRS and CDR2 YFSETQ. The CDR3 covers 15 residues. The CDR3 here is CAGSRERQGEDTQYF. Written as DNA, the CDR3 is TGCGCCGGCAGCCGAGAGAGACAGGGAGAAGATACGCAGTATTTT. Using reference TRBV5-1 and TRBJ2-3 for the parts outside the CDR3, the full variable domain is KAGVTQTPRYLIKTRGQQVTLSCSPISGHRSVSWYQQTPGQGLQFLFEYFSETQRNKGNFPGRFSGRQFSNSRSEMNVSTLELGDSALYLCAGSRERQGEDTQYFGPGTRLTVL.

The rearrangement uses TRBV3-1 (or the pseudogene TRBV3-2) and TRBJ1-1; possibly TRBD1 for D (5 bases). CDR1 is LGHDT, CDR2 YNNKEL, per germline (reference sequence). The CDR3 is 15 amino acids. Trimming took off 2 bases at V and 3 bases at J, with 13 bases between the two ends. The CDR3 bases are TGTGCCAGCAGCCAACGAACAGGCGTTTACACTGAAGCTTTCTTT. Its translation is CASSQRTGVYTEAFF.

The chain recombines TRBV3-1 (or the pseudogene TRBV3-2) with TRBJ2-2, with D maybe TRBD2 (8 bases). V was pared by 4 bases and J by 6 bases, with 21 bases between. The CDR3 extends over 17 amino acids. Germline lookup yields CDR1 LGHDT and CDR2 YNNKEL (reference sequence). The CDR3 DNA is TGTGCCAGCAGCCGAGCGACTAGCGCCAGGGGGGCCGGGGAGCTGTTTTTT. Amino acid sequence: CASSRATSARGAGELFF.

V and J are TRBV9 and TRBJ1-3; D is possibly TRBD1 (6 bases). The length of the CDR3 is 18 residues. Deletions cut 4 bases from V and 3 bases from J, with 23 bases between. Germline loops: CDR1 SGDLS, CDR2 YYNGEE. CDR3 sequence: CASSRLAGRGGSGNTIYF. CDR3 nucleotide sequence: TGTGCCAGCAGCCGCCTGGCGGGCAGGGGCGGGAGTGGAAACACCATATATTTT.

The V call is TRBV7-9, the J call TRBJ2-1; tentative D call: TRBD2 (6 bases). In germline, CDR1 is SEHNR, CDR2 FQNEAQ (reference sequence). Deletions cut 3 bases from V and 1 base from J, with 10 bases between. The CDR3 covers 15 residues. The CDR3 here is CASSFSGRSYNEQFF. The CDR3 region has the DNA TGTGCCAGCAGCTTTTCAGGGAGGTCCTACAATGAGCAGTTCTTC.

The genes are TRBV13 and TRBJ1-1; TRBD1 matches 7 bases. This CDR3 spans 15 amino acids. After removal of 3 bases from V and 8 bases from J, the junction contained 12 bases not matched to a gene. CDR1 is PRHDT, CDR2 FYEKMQ, per germline (reference sequence). In DNA, the CDR3 is TGTGCCAGCAGCTTGACGGGACAGCTACCGGGAGAAGCTTTCTTT. This sequence encodes CASSLTGQLPGEAFF.

This clone was found once. This chain links TRBV19 with TRBJ1-2; a possible D gene is TRBD1 (5 bases). Looked up from germline, CDR1 is LNHDA and CDR2 is SQIVND (reference sequence). V shed 3 bases and J shed 8 bases, with 10 bases lying between them. This CDR3 is built from 12 residues. The chain's CDR3 is CASSIAGYGYTF. The CDR3 DNA sequence: TGTGCCAGTAGTATTGCAGGGTACGGCTACACCTTC.

V is TRBV29-1 and J is TRBJ2-1; TRBD2 aligns across 13 bases. Losses at the gene ends were 0 bases for V and 0 bases for J; bases not matched to a gene: 8. The CDR3 length is 19 residues. Germline CDR1 SQVTM, CDR2 ANQGSEA. CDR3 DNA sequence: TGCAGCGTTGAAGATCTCGGACTAGCGGGGGAAAGCTCCTACAATGAGCAGTTCTTC. Protein: CSVEDLGLAGESSYNEQFF.

The chain uses TRBV6-5 and TRBJ2-7; D might be TRBD1 (6 bases). Per the germline V gene, CDR1 is MNHEY and CDR2 is SVGAGI. The CDR3 has 16 amino acids. Trimming took off 3 bases at V and 3 bases at J, with 18 bases between the two ends. The CDR3 DNA reads TGTGCCAGCAGTTATCGCCCCAGCCCAGGGGTCTACGAGCAGTACTTC. It encodes CASSYRPSPGVYEQYF.

On this clone itself: The same CDR3 can be traced to other DNA sequences in this sample. V usage is TRBV5-1 and J usage is TRBJ1-1; D is possibly TRBD1 (5 bases). This CDR3 contains 14 residues. The germline V gene encodes CDR1 SGHRS and CDR2 YFSETQ. Trimming left V 0 bases short and J 0 bases short, with 6 bases between. CDR3 DNA: TGCGCCAGCAGCTTGGGGGACTTGAACACTGAAGCTTTCTTT. Its translation: CASSLGDLNTEAFF.